This T cell receptor beta chain was observed in a study of early T cells in non-severe SARS-CoV-2 infection (dated by TCRdb to about 2021). Regarding the research as a whole: Because TCR sequencing was done on bulk RNA from unsorted whole blood, the alpha and beta chains could not be paired. The study at large found these results: Matching against VDJdb was skewed toward anti-spike CD8 responses, likely underestimated virus-specific expansions, and missed private and CD4 specificities.

Turning to this clonotype: Its antigen specificity is not known. No much larger clonotype is one base removed from it; base qualities were not supplied.

The study was a case-control design nested within a healthcare worker cohort in London, UK, with weekly nasopharyngeal swab PCR tests and blood sampling. Healthcare workers were enrolled in the week of the UK lockdown, from 23 to 31 March 2020, and were followed every week for up to about 16 weeks. CDR1 and CDR2, per the germline V gene (reference sequence), are LGHDT and YNNKEL. Relative to germline, V is 5 bases shorter and J is 9 bases shorter, with 15 bases between their ends. The CDR3, cysteine through phenylalanine, is 13 amino acids long. The entry retains the CDR3 DNA only, 39 bases that are in frame from base 1. Library generation was performed with 5' RACE. Reads for this sample came from a NextSeq 500. In the TCR library protocol, unique molecular identifiers were attached to individual cDNA molecules to correct for PCR bias and sequencing error. Both TCR alpha and beta chains were sequenced, and tight co-correlation was observed between alpha and beta sequence abundances in each sample. On the study's bioinformatics: V gene, J gene and CDR3 annotation of TCR sequences was performed with Decombinator V4. TCRs were defined as expanded if a significant change between any two time points was detected under a Poisson model with p below 0.0001. Abundances of TCRs were expressed as counts per million after normalisation to the total number of TCRs sequenced in each sample. TRAV1-2 paired with TRAJ12, TRAJ20 or TRAJ33 defined MAIT TCRs, while TRAV10 paired with TRAJ18 defined iNKT TCRs. VDJdb, accessed on 1 November 2021, was searched for TCRs annotated for CMV, EBV and SARS-CoV-2, and TCRs annotated for more than one antigen were excluded. TCRdb trimmed public reads at Q25 via fastp, called clones via MiXCR and kept in-frame beta chains. Duplicate CDR3 protein sequences are folded into a single record with the most common DNA and genes. TCRdb, not the original authors, processed these V and J calls. The sample yields some 98,000 distinct CDR3 sequences; approximately 9.9% were counted once. The top ten clones comprise approximately 5.4% of the sample.

The sequence links TRBV3-1 to TRBJ2-3, with the D gene not clear enough to name. This clonotype originated in an adult who was a healthcare worker with PCR-confirmed SARS-CoV-2 infection or an uninfected control (not recorded which). Input material: whole blood. CDR3 loop: CASSGQVGDTQYF. The DNA sequence reads TGTGCCAGCAGCGGGCAGGTAGGAGACACGCAGTATTTT.